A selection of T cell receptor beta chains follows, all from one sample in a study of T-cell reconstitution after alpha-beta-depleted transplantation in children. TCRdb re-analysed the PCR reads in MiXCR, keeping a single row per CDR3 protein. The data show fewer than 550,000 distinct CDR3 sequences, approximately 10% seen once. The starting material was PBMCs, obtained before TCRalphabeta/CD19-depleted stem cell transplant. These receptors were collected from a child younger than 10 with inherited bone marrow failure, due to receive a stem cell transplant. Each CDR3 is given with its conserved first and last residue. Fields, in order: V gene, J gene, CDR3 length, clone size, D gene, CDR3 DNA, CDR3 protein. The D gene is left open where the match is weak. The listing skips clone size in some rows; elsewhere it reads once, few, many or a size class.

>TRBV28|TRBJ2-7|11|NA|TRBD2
TGTGCCACCGCCGGGGGGAACGAGCAGTACTTC
CATAGGNEQYF
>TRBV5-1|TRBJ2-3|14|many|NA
TGCGCCAGCAGCTTCCCGCCTAGCACAGATACGCAGTATTTT
CASSFPPSTDTQYF
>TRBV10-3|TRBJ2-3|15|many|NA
TGTGCCATCAGAGATACAATATTGAGCCCAGATACGCAGTATTTT
CAIRDTILSPDTQYF
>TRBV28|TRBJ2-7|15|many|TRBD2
TGTGCCAGCAGTGGAGCGGGACCCCTCTCCTACGAGCAGTACTTC
CASSGAGPLSYEQYF
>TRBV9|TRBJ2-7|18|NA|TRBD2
TGTGCCAGCAGCGTAGGTCGGGCTGGGCTAGCGGACATCTACGAGCAGTACTTC
CASSVGRAGLADIYEQYF
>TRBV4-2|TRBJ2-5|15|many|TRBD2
TGTGCCAGCAGCCAAATAGCGGGGGCAGAAGAGACCCAGTACTTC
CASSQIAGAEETQYF
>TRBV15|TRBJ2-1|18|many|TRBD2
TGTGCCACCAGCAGGGCCACTCTACCGGGACTAGAACCAAATGAGCAGTTCTTC
CATSRATLPGLEPNEQFF
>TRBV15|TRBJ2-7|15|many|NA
TGTGCCACCAGCAGAGAGAAGGGACTTTCCTACGAGCAGTACTTC
CATSREKGLSYEQYF
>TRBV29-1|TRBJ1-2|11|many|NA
TGCAGCTCCGGGACCGGCTATGGCTACACCTTC
CSSGTGYGYTF
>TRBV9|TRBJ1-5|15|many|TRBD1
TGTGCCAGCAGCCTCGGGACAGGGAACGGCCAGCCCCAGCATTTT
CASSLGTGNGQPQHF
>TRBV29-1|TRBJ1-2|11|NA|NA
TGCAGCGTTACGCAAGGGGCTGGCTACACCTTC
CSVTQGAGYTF
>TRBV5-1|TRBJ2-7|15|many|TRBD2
TGCGCCAGCAGCACGGGACTAGCGGGGGCCTACGAGCAGTACTTC
CASSTGLAGAYEQYF
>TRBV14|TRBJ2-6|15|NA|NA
TGTGCCAGCAGCCAAGCATGGTCTGGGGCCAACGTCCTGACTTTC
CASSQAWSGANVLTF
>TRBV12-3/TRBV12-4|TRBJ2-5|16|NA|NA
TGTGCCAGCAGCCGTTACGTGGGGCGCCGCCAAGAGACCCAGTACTTC
CASSRYVGRRQETQYF
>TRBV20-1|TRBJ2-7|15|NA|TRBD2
TGCAGTGCTAGACAACTAGCGGGAGGCCCCCACGAGCAGTACTTC
CSARQLAGGPHEQYF
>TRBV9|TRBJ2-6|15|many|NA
TGTGCCAGCAGCGTAGGGGCCTCTGGGGCCAACGTCCTGACTTTC
CASSVGASGANVLTF
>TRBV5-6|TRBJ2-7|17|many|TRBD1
TGTGCCAGCAGCACCCTCCTGACAGGGGCCTCTCTCTACGAGCAGTACTTC
CASSTLLTGASLYEQYF
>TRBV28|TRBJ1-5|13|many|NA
TGTGCCAGCATGTTCTTGGGTGCTCAGCCCCAGCATTTT
CASMFLGAQPQHF
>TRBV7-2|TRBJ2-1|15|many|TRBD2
TGTGCCAGCAGCTTCGGGTTAGCGGGACACAATGAGCAGTTCTTC
CASSFGLAGHNEQFF
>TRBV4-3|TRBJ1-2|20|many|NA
TGCGCCAGCAGCCAAGATCCCCATGGGGAAGGCTTTTCCTCCTTCTATGGCTACACCTTC
CASSQDPHGEGFSSFYGYTF
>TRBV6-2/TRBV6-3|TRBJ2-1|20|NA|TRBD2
TGTGCCAGCAGTTACCAACTCGAACCCGGACTAGCGGGAGGTGTGGATGAGCAGTTCTTC
CASSYQLEPGLAGGVDEQFF
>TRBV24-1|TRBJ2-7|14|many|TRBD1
TGTGCCACCAGGGCGAGGACAGGACCCTACGAGCAGTACTTC
CATRARTGPYEQYF
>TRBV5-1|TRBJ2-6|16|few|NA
TGCGCCAGCAGCTTGGAACAGGCCTCTGGGGCCAACGTCCTGACTTTC
CASSLEQASGANVLTF
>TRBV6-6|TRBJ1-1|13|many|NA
TGTGCCAGCAGTTACCGTACACAGGGAGGAGCTTTCTTT
CASSYRTQGGAFF
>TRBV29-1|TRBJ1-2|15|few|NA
TGCAGCGCTAACCCAACTGGGGGAGGGAACTATGGCTACACCTTC
CSANPTGGGNYGYTF
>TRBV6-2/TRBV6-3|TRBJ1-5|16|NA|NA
TGTGCCAGCAGACAACTCAGGGCTTATAGCAATCAGCCCCAGCATTTT
CASRQLRAYSNQPQHF
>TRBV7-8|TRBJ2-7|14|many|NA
TGTGCCAGCAGCCAAAGTCGATACACCCTACGGCAGTACTTC
CASSQSRYTLRQYF
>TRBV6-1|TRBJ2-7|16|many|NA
TGTGCCAGCAGTCCTACGGTGGCGGGGTCGGCCTACGAGCAGTACTTC
CASSPTVAGSAYEQYF
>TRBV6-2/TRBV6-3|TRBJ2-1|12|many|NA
TGTGCCAGCAGATCGGCGAACAATGAGCAGTTCTTC
CASRSANNEQFF
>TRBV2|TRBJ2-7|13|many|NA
TGTGCCAGCAGTGATGGGCAGGGGTACGAGCAGTACTTC
CASSDGQGYEQYF
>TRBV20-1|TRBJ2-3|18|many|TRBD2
TGCAGTGCTAGACCAGCGGGAACTGGCGTAATCGGGGCAGATACGCAGTATTTT
CSARPAGTGVIGADTQYF
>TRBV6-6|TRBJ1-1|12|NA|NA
TGTGCCAGCAGCTACGACATCACTGAAGCTTTCTTT
CASSYDITEAFF
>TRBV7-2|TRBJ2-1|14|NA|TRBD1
TGTGCCAGCAGCTTTGGGACAGGTCTCAGTGAGCAGTTCTTC
CASSFGTGLSEQFF
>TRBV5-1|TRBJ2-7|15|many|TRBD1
TGCGCCAGCAGCGAGCTAGGGACAGCCCCCTACGAGCAGTACTTC
CASSELGTAPYEQYF
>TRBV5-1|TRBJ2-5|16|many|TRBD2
TGCGCCAGCAGCTTGCTACTAGCGGGAGGAATGGAGACCCAGTACTTC
CASSLLLAGGMETQYF
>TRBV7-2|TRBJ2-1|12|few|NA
TGTGCCAGCAGCTTAATGGCGGGTGAGCAGTTCTTC
CASSLMAGEQFF
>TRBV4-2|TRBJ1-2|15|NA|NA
TGTGCCAGCAGCCAAGAGCGCCTGGGGGCCTATGGCTACACCTTC
CASSQERLGAYGYTF
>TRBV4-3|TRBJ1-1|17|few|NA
TGCGCCAGCAGCCATGGTCTTTTGGGGGCGATGAACACTGAAGCTTTCTTT
CASSHGLLGAMNTEAFF